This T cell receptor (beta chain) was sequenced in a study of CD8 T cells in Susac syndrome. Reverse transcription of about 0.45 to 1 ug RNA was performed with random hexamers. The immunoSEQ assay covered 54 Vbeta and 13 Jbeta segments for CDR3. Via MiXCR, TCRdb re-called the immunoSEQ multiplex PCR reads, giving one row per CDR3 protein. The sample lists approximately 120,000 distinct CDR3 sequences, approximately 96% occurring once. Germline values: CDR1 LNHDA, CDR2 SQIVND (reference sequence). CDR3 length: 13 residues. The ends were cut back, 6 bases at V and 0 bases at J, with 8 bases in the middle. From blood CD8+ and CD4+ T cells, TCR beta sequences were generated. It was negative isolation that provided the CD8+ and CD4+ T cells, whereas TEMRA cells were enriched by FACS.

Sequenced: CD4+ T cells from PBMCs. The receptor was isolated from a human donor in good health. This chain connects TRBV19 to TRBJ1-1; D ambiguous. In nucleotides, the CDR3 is TGTGCCAGTAGACGTGCAGTGAACACTGAAGCTTTCTTT. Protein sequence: CASRRAVNTEAFF.